These 17 T cell receptor beta chains share one sample of origin, sequenced in a study of blood T cell repertoires in COVID-19. Measured with immunoSEQ multiplex PCR; TCRdb has only the in-frame clones, and not every one. In the table there are 330,000 or so clones, approximately 89% of which are singletons. The sample consisted of PBMCs or T cells enriched from blood (not recorded which). All receptors come from a man aged 25 to 40 who had recovered from COVID-19.

Of note for this clone: The same CDR3 also results from other DNA sequences found in this sample. The gene calls are TRBV5-1 and TRBJ2-7; tentatively, D is TRBD1 (5 bases). With 2 bases removed from V and 1 base from J, the gap between germline ends came to 7 bases. In germline, CDR1 is SGHRS, CDR2 YFSETQ. The CDR3 covers 13 residues. The CDR3 region is CASSLDRSYEQYF. The DNA of the CDR3 is TGCGCCAGCAGCTTAGACAGATCCTACGAGCAGTACTTC.

The rearrangement uses TRBV5-1 and TRBJ1-1; D is possibly TRBD1 (6 bases). The CDR3 contains 16 residues. Germline lookup yields CDR1 SGHRS and CDR2 YFSETQ. V lost 1 base and J lost 3, with 16 bases in between. This CDR3 reads CASSLQQGGSHTEAFF. The CDR3 coding sequence is TGCGCCAGCAGCTTGCAACAGGGAGGGTCGCACACTGAAGCTTTCTTT.

The V and J genes are TRBV5-5 and TRBJ1-1; D is uncertain. From germline, CDR1 is SGHKS and CDR2 YYEKEE (reference sequence). V lost 2 bases to trimming and J lost 3 bases, with 5 bases between them. This CDR3 is 12 amino acids long. The CDR3 coding sequence is TGTGCCAGCAGCTTCCAGGACACTGAAGCTTTCTTT. Amino acid sequence: CASSFQDTEAFF.

This chain connects TRBV11-2 to TRBJ2-1, with 8 bases lining up with TRBD1. Per germline, CDR1 SGHAT and CDR2 FQNNGV. V gave up 6 bases and J gave up 6 bases; unmatched junction bases: 7. This CDR3 contains 14 residues. The CDR3 region is CASRPGQGLNEQFF. Here the CDR3 DNA reads TGTGCCAGCAGGCCAGGACAGGGACTCAATGAGCAGTTCTTC.

V and J are TRBV25-1 and TRBJ2-3; 8 positions match TRBD2. After removal of 2 bases from V and 2 bases from J, the junction contained 9 bases not matched to a gene. The CDR3 sequence is 17 residues long. Germline V gene lookup returns CDR1 MGHDK and CDR2 SYGVNS. CDR3 in DNA: TGTGCCAGCAGTGAAAGAGCGGGGGCAACCTACACAGATACGCAGTATTTT. Translating gives CASSERAGATYTDTQYF.

The V gene is TRBV7-8, the J gene TRBJ2-1, with 7 nucleotides matching TRBD1. V trimming: 2 bases; J trimming: 6 bases; junction bases outside the gene matches: 7. The CDR3 totals 15 residues. Germline V lookup: CDR1 SGHVS, CDR2 FQNEAQ. CDR3 residues: CASSLPGTALNEQFF. CDR3 nucleotide sequence: TGTGCCAGCAGCTTACCCGGGACAGCCCTCAATGAGCAGTTCTTC.

The chain couples TRBV5-4 to TRBJ1-1; TRBD1 matches at 11 bases. CDR3 length: 17 amino acids. CDR1 SGHNT and CDR2 YYREEE come from the germline V gene (reference sequence). Germline trimming cut 4 bases from V and 6 bases from J; bases unmatched to any gene: 14. CDR3 coding DNA: TGTGCCAGCAGCGCGAGGGACAGGGGGTCTTTGATGGCTGAAGCTTTCTTT. This gives the protein CASSARDRGSLMAEAFF.

This clone was seen more than once but under ten times. This chain joins TRBV28 and TRBJ1-1; D unclear. Germline V CDR1 and CDR2: MDHEN, SYDVKM. The CDR3 is 12 amino acids. The germline V and J ends were trimmed by 3 bases and 11 bases, with 13 bases remaining between them. CDR3 bases: TGTGCCAGCAGTTTGGGAGGTGGGAGGGCTTTCTTT. It yields the protein CASSLGGGRAFF.

This clone was counted between two and nine times. The rearrangement joins TRBV19 to TRBJ1-2, with 7 nucleotides matching TRBD1. CDR1 is LNHDA, CDR2 SQIVND, per germline (reference sequence). The J segment lost 0 bases and the V segment lost 5 bases, leaving 3 bases of the junction unmatched. The CDR3 covers 14 residues. The CDR3 DNA reads as TGTGCCAGTAGTGAGACAGGGACTAACTATGGCTACACCTTC. Its protein is CASSETGTNYGYTF. Variable domain in full (rest from reference TRBV19 and TRBJ1-2): DGGITQSPKYLFRKEGQNVTLSCEQNLNHDAMYWYRQDPGQGLRLIYYSQIVNDFQKGDIAEGYSVSREKKESFPLTVTSAQKNPTAFYLCASSETGTNYGYTFGSGTRLTVV.

The genes are TRBV19 and TRBJ2-3; no reliable D call. The CDR3 length is 13 residues. CDR1 is LNHDA and CDR2 is SQIVND in the germline V gene (reference sequence). Trimming took 6 bases from V and 1 from J, leaving 8 bases between them. The CDR3 loop reads CASRERGTDTQYF. In DNA, the CDR3 is TGTGCCAGTAGGGAACGGGGCACAGATACGCAGTATTTT.

This rearrangement joins TRBV19 to TRBJ2-7, with 9 bases lining up with TRBD1. The CDR3 is 13 amino acids. The germline gives CDR1 LNHDA, CDR2 SQIVND (reference sequence). The V segment lost 5 bases and the J segment 6 bases; nucleotides outside the gene matches: 5. The CDR3 loop is CASSGDRVREQYF. The CDR3 bases are TGTGCCAGTAGTGGGGACAGGGTCCGCGAGCAGTACTTC.

This rearrangement joins TRBV29-1 to TRBJ2-7, with 11 bases lining up with TRBD1. Trimming took 4 bases from V and 4 from J; bases not matched to a gene: 6. Per the germline V gene, CDR1 is SQVTM and CDR2 is ANQGSEA. CDR3 length equals 14 residues. The CDR3 region is CSVGAGTGGYEQYF. The CDR3 bases are TGCAGCGTTGGGGCCGGGACAGGGGGATACGAGCAGTACTTC.

This clone turned up a few times. This chain links TRBV24-1 with TRBJ1-6; 7 bases match TRBD1. Germline CDR1 reads KGHDR; CDR2 reads SFDVKD. The CDR3 is 17 amino acids. Unmatched junction bases numbered 10, after V lost 5 bases and J lost 4 bases. DNA of the CDR3: TGTGCCACCAGTGTAAGGAAAGACAGGGAGTATAATTCACCCCTCCACTTT. Translated: CATSVRKDREYNSPLHF.

The rearrangement uses TRBV4-2 and TRBJ2-3, with D possibly matching TRBD2 (7 bases). V shed 0 bases and J shed 5 bases, with 12 bases lying between them. CDR3 length equals 15 residues. Germline loops: CDR1 LGHNA, CDR2 YNFKEQ. CDR3 nucleotide sequence: TGTGCCAGCAGCCAAGAAACGGGGGGCGTAGATACGCAGTATTTT. Translated: CASSQETGGVDTQYF.

The chain recombines TRBV7-9 with TRBJ1-6; D is unresolved. The CDR3 has 16 amino acids. The germline V and J ends were trimmed by 6 bases and 0 bases, with 12 bases remaining between them. Germline V gene sequence: CDR1 SEHNR, CDR2 FQNEAQ (reference sequence). DNA of the CDR3: TGTGCCAGCAGTTCGGTTGAGGGCTCCTATAATTCACCCCTCCACTTT. Translated: CASSSVEGSYNSPLHF.

The chain links TRBV7-2 to TRBJ2-6; D may be TRBD1 (5 bases). The CDR3 loop spans 18 amino acids. The germline V and J ends were trimmed by 0 bases and 7 bases, with 19 bases remaining between them. The germline V gene encodes CDR1 SGHTA and CDR2 FQGNSA. The CDR3: CASSLARGSTLGANVLTF. The CDR3 DNA is TGTGCCAGCAGCTTAGCTAGGGGATCGACTCTGGGAGCCAACGTCCTGACTTTC.

The genes are TRBV6-4 and TRBJ2-2; D may be TRBD2 (6 bases). V lost 2 bases and J lost 5, with 6 bases in between. The CDR3 is 13 amino acids. CDR1 and CDR2 from the germline V gene are MRHNA and SNTAGT. The CDR3 loop is CASSDRGTGELFF. DNA of the CDR3: TGTGCCAGCAGTGACCGGGGGACCGGGGAGCTGTTTTTT.